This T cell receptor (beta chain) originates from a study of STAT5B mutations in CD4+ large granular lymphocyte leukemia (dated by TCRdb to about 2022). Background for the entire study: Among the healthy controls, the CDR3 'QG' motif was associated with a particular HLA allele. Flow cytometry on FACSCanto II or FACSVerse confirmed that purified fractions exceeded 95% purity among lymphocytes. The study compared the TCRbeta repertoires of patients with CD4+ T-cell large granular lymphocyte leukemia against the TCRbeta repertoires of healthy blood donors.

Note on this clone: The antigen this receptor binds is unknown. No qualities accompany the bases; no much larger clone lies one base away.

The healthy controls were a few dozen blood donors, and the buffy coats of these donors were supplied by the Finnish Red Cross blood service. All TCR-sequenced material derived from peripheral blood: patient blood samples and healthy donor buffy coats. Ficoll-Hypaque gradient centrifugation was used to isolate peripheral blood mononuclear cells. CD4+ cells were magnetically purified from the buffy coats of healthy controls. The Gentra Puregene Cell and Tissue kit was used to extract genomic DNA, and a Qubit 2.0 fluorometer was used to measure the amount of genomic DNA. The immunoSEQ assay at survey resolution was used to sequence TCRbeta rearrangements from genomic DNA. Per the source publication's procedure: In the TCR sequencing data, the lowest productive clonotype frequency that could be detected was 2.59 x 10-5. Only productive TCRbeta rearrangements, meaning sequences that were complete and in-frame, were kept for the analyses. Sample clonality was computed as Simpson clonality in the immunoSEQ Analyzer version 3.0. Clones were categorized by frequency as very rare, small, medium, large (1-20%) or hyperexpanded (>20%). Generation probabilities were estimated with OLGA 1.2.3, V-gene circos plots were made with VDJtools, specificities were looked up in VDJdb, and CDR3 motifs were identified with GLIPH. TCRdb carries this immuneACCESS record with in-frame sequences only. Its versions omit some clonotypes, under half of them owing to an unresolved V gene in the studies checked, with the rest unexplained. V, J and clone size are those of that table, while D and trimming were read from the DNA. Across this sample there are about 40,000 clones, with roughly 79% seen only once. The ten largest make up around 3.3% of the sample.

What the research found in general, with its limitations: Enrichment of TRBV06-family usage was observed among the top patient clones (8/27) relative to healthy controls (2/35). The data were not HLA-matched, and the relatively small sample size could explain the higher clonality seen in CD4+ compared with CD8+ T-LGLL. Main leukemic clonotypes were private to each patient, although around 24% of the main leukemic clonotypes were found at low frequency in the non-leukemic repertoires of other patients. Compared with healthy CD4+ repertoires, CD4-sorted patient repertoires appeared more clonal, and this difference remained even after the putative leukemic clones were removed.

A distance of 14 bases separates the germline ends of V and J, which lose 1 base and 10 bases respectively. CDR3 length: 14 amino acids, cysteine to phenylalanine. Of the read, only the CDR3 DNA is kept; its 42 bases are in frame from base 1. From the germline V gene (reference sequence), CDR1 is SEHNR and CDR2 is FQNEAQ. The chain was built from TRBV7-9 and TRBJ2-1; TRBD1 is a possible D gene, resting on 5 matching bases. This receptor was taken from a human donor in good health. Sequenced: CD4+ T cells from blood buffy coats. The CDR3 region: CASSLEVRTPEQFF. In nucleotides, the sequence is TGTGCCAGCAGCTTAGAGGTGAGGACACCAGAGCAGTTCTTC.